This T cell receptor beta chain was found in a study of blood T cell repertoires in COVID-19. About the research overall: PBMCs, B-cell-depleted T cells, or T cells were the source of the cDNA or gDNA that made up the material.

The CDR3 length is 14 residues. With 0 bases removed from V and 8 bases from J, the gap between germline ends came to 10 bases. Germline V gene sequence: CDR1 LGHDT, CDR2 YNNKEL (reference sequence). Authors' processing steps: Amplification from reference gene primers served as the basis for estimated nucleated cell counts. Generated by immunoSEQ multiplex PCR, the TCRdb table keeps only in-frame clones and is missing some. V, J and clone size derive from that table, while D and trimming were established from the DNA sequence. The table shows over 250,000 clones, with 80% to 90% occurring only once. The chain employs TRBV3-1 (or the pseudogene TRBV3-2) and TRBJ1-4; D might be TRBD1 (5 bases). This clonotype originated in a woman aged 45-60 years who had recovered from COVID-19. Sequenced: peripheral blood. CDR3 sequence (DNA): TGTGCCAGCAGCCAAGACAGGGCAAGCGAAAAACTGTTTTTT. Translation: CASSQDRASEKLFF.